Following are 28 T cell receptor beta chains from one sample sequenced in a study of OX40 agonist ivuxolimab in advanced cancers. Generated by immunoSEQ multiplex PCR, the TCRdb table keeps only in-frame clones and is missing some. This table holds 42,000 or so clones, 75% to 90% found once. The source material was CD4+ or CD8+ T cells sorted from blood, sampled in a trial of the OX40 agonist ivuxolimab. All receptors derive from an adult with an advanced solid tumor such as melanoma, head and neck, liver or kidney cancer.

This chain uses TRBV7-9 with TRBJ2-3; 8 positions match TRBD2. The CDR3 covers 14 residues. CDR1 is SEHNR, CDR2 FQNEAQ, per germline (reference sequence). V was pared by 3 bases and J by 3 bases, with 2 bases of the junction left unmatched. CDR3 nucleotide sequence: TGTGCCAGCAGCTTGGGACTAGTGACAGATACGCAGTATTTT. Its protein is CASSLGLVTDTQYF. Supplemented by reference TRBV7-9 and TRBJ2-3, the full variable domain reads DTGVSQNPRHKITKRGQNVTFRCDPISEHNRLYWYRQTLGQGPEFLTYFQNEAQLEKSRLLSDRFSAERPKGSFSTLEIQRTEQGDSAMYLCASSLGLVTDTQYFGPGTRLTVL.

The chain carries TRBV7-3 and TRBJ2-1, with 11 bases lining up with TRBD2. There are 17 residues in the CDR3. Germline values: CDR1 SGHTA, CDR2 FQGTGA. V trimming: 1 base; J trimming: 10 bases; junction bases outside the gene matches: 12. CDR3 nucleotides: TGTGCCAGCAGCTTAAACCTAGCGGGGGGATTTAATGGCGAGCAGTTCTTC. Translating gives CASSLNLAGGFNGEQFF.

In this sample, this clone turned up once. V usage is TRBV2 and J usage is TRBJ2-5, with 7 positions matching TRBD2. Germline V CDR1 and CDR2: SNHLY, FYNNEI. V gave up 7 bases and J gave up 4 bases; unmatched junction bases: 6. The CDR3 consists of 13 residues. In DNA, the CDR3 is TGTGCCAGCACGGGGGGACCGGTAGAGACCCAGTACTTC. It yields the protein CASTGGPVETQYF.

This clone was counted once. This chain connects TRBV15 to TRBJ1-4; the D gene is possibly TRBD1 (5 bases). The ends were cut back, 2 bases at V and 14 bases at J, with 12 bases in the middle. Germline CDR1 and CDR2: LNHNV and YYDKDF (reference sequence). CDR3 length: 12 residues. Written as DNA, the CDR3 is TGTGCCACCAGCAGATCGGGAGGGGTCCTGTTTTTT. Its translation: CATSRSGGVLFF. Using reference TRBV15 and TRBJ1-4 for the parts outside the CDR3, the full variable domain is DAMVIQNPRYQVTQFGKPVTLSCSQTLNHNVMYWYQQKSSQAPKLLFHYYDKDFNNEADTPDNFQSRRPNTSFCFLDIRSPGLGDTAMYLCATSRSGGVLFFGSGTQLSVL.

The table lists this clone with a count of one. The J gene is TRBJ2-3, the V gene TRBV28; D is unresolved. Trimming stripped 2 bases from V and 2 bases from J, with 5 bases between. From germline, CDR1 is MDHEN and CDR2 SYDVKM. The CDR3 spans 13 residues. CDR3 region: CASSLTPTDTQYF. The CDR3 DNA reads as TGTGCCAGCAGTTTAACGCCCACAGATACGCAGTATTTT.

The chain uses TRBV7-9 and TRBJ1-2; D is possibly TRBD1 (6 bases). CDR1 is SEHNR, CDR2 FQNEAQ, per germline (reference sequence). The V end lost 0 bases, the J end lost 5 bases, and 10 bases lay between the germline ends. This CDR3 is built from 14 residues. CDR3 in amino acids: CASSLARRGYGYTF. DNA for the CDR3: TGTGCCAGCAGCTTAGCTCGCAGGGGATATGGCTACACCTTC. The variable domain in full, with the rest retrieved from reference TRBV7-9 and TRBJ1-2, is DTGVSQNPRHKITKRGQNVTFRCDPISEHNRLYWYRQTLGQGPEFLTYFQNEAQLEKSRLLSDRFSAERPKGSFSTLEIQRTEQGDSAMYLCASSLARRGYGYTFGSGTRLTVV.

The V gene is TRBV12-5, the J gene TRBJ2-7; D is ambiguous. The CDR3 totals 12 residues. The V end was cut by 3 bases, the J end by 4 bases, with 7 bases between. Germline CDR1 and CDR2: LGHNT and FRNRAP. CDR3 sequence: CASGFSQYEQYF. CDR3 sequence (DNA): TGTGCTAGTGGTTTTTCCCAGTACGAGCAGTACTTC.

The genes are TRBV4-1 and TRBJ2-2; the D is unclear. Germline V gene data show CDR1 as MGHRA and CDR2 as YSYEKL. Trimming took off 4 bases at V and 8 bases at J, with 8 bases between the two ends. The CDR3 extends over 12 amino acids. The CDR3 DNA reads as TGCGCCAGCAGCCCGGTGGGAGGGGAGCTGTTTTTT. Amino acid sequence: CASSPVGGELFF.

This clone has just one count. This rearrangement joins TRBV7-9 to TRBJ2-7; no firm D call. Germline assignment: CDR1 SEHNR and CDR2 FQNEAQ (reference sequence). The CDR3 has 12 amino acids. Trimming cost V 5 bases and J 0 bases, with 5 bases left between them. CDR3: CASSHGSYEQYF. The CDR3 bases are TGTGCCAGCAGCCACGGCTCCTACGAGCAGTACTTC.

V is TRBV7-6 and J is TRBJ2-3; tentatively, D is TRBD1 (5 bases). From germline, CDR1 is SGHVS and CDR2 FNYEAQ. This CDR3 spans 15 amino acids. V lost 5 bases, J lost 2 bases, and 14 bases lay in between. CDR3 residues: CASSHTGSNTDTQYF. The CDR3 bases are TGTGCCAGCAGCCATACAGGATCGAACACAGATACGCAGTATTTT. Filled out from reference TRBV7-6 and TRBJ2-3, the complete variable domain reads GAGVSQSPRYKVTKRGQDVALRCDPISGHVSLYWYRQALGQGPEFLTYFNYEAQQDKSGLPNDRFSAERPEGSISTLTIQRTEQRDSAMYRCASSHTGSNTDTQYFGPGTRLTVL.

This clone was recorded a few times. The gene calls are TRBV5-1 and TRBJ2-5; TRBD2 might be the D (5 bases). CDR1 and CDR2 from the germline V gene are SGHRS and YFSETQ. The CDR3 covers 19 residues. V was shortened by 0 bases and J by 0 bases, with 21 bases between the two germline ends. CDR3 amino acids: CASSLAGESANIYQETQYF. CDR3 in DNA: TGCGCCAGCAGCTTGGCCGGGGAGTCAGCGAATATCTACCAAGAGACCCAGTACTTC. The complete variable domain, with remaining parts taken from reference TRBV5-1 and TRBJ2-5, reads KAGVTQTPRYLIKTRGQQVTLSCSPISGHRSVSWYQQTPGQGLQFLFEYFSETQRNKGNFPGRFSGRQFSNSRSEMNVSTLELGDSALYLCASSLAGESANIYQETQYFGPGTRLLVL.

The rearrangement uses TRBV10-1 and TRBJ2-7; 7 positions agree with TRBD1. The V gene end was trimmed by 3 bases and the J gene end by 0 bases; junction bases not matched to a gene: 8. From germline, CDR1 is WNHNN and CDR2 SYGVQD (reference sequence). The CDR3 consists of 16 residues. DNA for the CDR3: TGCGCCAGCAGTGACCTGGACAGGTCCAGCTCCTACGAGCAGTACTTC. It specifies CASSDLDRSSSYEQYF.

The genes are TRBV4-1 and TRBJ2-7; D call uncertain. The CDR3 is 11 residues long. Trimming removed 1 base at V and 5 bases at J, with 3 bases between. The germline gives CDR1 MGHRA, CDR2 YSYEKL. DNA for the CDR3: TGCGCCAGCAGCCAAGGGGACGAGCAGTACTTC. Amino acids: CASSQGDEQYF.

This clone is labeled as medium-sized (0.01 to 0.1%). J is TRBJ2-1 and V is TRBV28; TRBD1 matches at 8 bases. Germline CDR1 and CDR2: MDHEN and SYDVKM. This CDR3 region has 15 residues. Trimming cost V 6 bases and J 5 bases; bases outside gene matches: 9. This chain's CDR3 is CASSAGRGPHNEQFF. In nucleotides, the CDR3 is TGTGCCAGCAGCGCAGGCAGGGGGCCCCACAATGAGCAGTTCTTC.

The CDR3 bases are TGTGCCAGCAGTTACCGATGGTACAATGAGCAGTTCTTC. Translated: CASSYRWYNEQFF. J is TRBJ2-1 and V is TRBV6-6, with D uncertain. The V and J ends lost 2 bases and 4 bases respectively, with 6 bases between them. Germline CDR1 reads MNHNY; CDR2 reads SVGAGI (reference sequence). There are 13 residues in the CDR3.

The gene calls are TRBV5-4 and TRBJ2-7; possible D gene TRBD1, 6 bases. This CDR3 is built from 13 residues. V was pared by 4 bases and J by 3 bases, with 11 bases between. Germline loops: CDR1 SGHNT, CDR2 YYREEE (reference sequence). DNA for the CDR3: TGTGCCAGCAGCGACACAGGGCTCTACGAGCAGTACTTC. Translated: CASSDTGLYEQYF. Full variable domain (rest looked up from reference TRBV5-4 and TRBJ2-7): ETGVTQSPTHLIKTRGQQVTLRCSSQSGHNTVSWYQQALGQGPQFIFQYYREEENGRGNFPPRFSGLQFPNYSSELNVNALELDDSALYLCASSDTGLYEQYFGPGTRLTVT.

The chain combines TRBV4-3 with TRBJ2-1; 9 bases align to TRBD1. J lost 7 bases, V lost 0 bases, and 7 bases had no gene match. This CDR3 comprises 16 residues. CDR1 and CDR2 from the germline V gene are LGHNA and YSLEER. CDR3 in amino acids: CASSQELWDRVNEQFF. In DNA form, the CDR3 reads TGCGCCAGCAGCCAAGAACTCTGGGACAGGGTTAATGAGCAGTTCTTC.

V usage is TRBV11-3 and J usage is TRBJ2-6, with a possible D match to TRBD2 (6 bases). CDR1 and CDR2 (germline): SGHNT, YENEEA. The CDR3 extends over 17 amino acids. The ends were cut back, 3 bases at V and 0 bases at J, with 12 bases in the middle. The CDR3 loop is CASSLGVGGSGANVLTF. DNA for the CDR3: TGTGCCAGCAGCTTGGGGGTGGGGGGCTCTGGGGCCAACGTCCTGACTTTC.

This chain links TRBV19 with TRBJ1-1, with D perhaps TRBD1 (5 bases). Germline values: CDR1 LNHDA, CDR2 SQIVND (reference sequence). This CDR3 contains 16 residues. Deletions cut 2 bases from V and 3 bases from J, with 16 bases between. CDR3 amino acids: CASSIPPWGGDTEAFF. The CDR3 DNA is TGTGCCAGTAGTATACCCCCATGGGGGGGGGACACTGAAGCTTTCTTT.

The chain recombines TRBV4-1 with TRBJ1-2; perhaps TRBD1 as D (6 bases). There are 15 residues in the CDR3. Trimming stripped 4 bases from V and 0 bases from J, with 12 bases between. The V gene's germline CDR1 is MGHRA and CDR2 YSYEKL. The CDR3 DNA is TGCGCCAGCAGCCCGGTACAGGGAACTAACTATGGCTACACCTTC. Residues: CASSPVQGTNYGYTF.

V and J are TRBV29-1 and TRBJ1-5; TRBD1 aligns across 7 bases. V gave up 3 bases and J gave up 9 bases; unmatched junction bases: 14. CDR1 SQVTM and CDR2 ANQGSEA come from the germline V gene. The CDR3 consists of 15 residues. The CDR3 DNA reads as TGCAGCGTTGAGGATCCCTCAGCCCCAGGGGGGCCCCAGCATTTT. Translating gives CSVEDPSAPGGPQHF.

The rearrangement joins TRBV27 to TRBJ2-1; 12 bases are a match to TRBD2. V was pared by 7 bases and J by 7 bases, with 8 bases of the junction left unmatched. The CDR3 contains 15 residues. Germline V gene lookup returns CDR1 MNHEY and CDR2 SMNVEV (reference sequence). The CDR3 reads CASNFLAGGKNEQFF. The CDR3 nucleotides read TGTGCCAGCAACTTTCTAGCGGGGGGGAAGAATGAGCAGTTCTTC.

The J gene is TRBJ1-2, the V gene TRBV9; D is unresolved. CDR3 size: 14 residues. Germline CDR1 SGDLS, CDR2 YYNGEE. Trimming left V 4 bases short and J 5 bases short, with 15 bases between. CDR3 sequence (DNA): TGTGCCAGCAGCTCCCCCGGGCACGGGTATGGCTACACCTTC. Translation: CASSSPGHGYGYTF.

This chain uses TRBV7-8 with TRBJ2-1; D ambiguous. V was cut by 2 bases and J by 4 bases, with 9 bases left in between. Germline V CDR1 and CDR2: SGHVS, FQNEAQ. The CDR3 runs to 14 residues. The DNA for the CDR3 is TGTGCCAGCAGCTTATCGGGTGGGTACAATGAGCAGTTCTTC. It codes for CASSLSGGYNEQFF.

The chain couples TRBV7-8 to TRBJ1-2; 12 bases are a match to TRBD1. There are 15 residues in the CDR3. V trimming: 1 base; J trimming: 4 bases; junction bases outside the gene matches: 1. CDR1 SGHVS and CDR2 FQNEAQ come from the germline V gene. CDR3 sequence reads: CASSLVGQGAYGYTF. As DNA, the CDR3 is TGTGCCAGCAGCTTAGTGGGACAGGGGGCCTATGGCTACACCTTC.

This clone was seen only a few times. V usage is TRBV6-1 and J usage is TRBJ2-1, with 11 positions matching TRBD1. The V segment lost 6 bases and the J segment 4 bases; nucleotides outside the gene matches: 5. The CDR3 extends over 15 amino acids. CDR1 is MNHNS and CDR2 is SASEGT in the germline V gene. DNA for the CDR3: TGTGCCAGCAGCAGAGGACAGGGGGCTTACAATGAGCAGTTCTTC. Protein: CASSRGQGAYNEQFF.

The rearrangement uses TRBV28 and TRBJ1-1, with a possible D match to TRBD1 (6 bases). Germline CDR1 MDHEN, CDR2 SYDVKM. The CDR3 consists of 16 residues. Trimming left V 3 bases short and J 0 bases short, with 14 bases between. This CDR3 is CASSLHGQTVNTEAFF. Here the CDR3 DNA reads TGTGCCAGCAGTTTGCATGGACAGACTGTGAACACTGAAGCTTTCTTT.

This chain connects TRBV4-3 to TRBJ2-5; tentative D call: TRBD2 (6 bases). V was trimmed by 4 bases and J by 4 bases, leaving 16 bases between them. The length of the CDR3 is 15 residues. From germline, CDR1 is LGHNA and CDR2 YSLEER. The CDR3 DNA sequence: TGCGCCAGCAGCCTCGGAGGTGGAGGGGTAGAGACCCAGTACTTC. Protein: CASSLGGGGVETQYF.